A selection of T cell receptor beta chains follows, all from one sample in a study of T-cell memory formation after mild COVID-19. TCRdb reprocessed the 5' RACE reads with MiXCR, giving one entry per CDR3 protein. The sample contains over 400,000 distinct CDR3 sequences, more than 20% of which appear only once. Material for sequencing was PBMCs or a T cell subset sorted from them (not recorded which). The receptors originated from an adult woman who had mild COVID-19 (a few samples of this study predate the infection). Cell type and time point are not known. The CDR3 runs from the conserved cysteine through the conserved F or W. The D gene is left open where the match is weak. Clone size appears in some rows only: once, few, many, or a class for an expanded clone.

CASSLVLSGSYNEQFF,TGCGCCAGCAGCTTGGTGTTGAGCGGGAGCTACAATGAGCAGTTCTTC,TRBV5-1,TRBD2,16,TRBJ2-1,-
CASSFSGRGGYVHNEQFF,TGTGCCAGCAGTTTCTCCGGTCGGGGGGGATATGTTCACAATGAGCAGTTCTTC,TRBV12-3/TRBV12-4,TRBD2,18,TRBJ2-1,few
CASSPGTGLNYEQYF,TGTGCCAGCAGCCCCGGGACAGGGCTTAACTACGAGCAGTACTTC,TRBV27,TRBD1,15,TRBJ2-7,many
CASSYESSYNEQFF,TGTGCCAGCAGTTACGAGAGCTCCTACAATGAGCAGTTCTTC,TRBV6-5,-,14,TRBJ2-1,many
CASSLRLAENEQFF,TGTGCCAGCAGCTTAAGGCTAGCGGAGAATGAGCAGTTCTTC,TRBV11-1,TRBD2,14,TRBJ2-1,-
CASSRRLAGGYEQYF,TGTGCCAGCAGTCGACGACTAGCGGGAGGGTACGAGCAGTACTTC,TRBV6-5,TRBD2,15,TRBJ2-7,once
CSARVIRDRYTDTQYF,TGCAGTGCTAGAGTTATCAGAGACAGATACACAGATACGCAGTATTTT,TRBV20-1,-,16,TRBJ2-3,few
CASSPGTSGAKETQYF,TGTGCCAGCAGCCCGGGGACTAGCGGGGCAAAAGAGACCCAGTACTTC,TRBV5-6,TRBD2,16,TRBJ2-5,-
CAWTLGGRTAEFF,TGTGCCTGGACTCTAGGGGGGAGGACCGCGGAGTTCTTC,TRBV30,-,13,TRBJ2-1,-
CASSYVGLAGASTDTQYF,TGTGCCAGCAGTTACGTGGGACTAGCGGGAGCTAGCACAGATACGCAGTATTTT,TRBV6-5,TRBD2,18,TRBJ2-3,-
CASSLVRGRGYEQYF,TGCGCCAGCAGCTTGGTCCGGGGGCGCGGCTACGAGCAGTACTTC,TRBV5-1,-,15,TRBJ2-7,-
CASSQTIRGAGQPQHF,TGCGCCAGCAGCCAGACCATACGGGGGGCCGGGCAGCCCCAGCATTTT,TRBV4-1,-,16,TRBJ1-5,-
CASSHASGDTGELFF,TGCGCCAGCAGCCACGCCTCGGGGGACACCGGGGAGCTGTTTTTT,TRBV4-1,-,15,TRBJ2-2,few
CATAVGASTDTQYF,TGTGCCACCGCGGTTGGAGCCAGCACAGATACGCAGTATTTT,TRBV21-1,-,14,TRBJ2-3,-
CASRTDWGGTGELFF,TGTGCCAGCCGAACCGATTGGGGGGGCACCGGGGAGCTGTTTTTT,TRBV7-2,TRBD2,15,TRBJ2-2,-
CASSKNREVNTEAFF,TGCGCCAGCAGTAAGAACAGGGAAGTGAACACTGAAGCTTTCTTT,TRBV4-3,-,15,TRBJ1-1,-
CASSYSGQNYGYTF,TGTGCCAGCAGTTACTCCGGACAGAACTATGGCTACACCTTC,TRBV6-6,-,14,TRBJ1-2,-
CASSLVAGGSTDTQYF,TGTGCCAGCAGCTTAGTTGCGGGAGGGAGCACAGATACGCAGTATTTT,TRBV7-2,TRBD2,16,TRBJ2-3,-
CASSLAGYDNEQFF,TGTGCCAGCAGTTTGGCGGGGTATGACAATGAGCAGTTCTTC,TRBV6-5,-,14,TRBJ2-1,-
CATSDLLAHEQYF,TGTGCCACCAGTGATTTGTTAGCCCACGAGCAGTACTTC,TRBV24-1,-,13,TRBJ2-7,-
CASSSGDSQPQHF,TGTGCCAGCAGTTCAGGGGATAGTCAGCCCCAGCATTTT,TRBV12-3/TRBV12-4,-,13,TRBJ1-5,few
CSARSHGQASYNEQFF,TGCAGTGCTAGATCTCACGGACAGGCCTCCTACAATGAGCAGTTCTTC,TRBV20-1,TRBD1,16,TRBJ2-1,-
CASSTVARGGGTEAFF,TGTGCCAGCTCCACCGTCGCCCGGGGGGGGGGCACTGAAGCTTTCTTT,TRBV28,-,16,TRBJ1-1,-
CASSFAEYEQYF,TGTGCCAGCAGCTTCGCAGAATACGAGCAGTACTTC,TRBV7-9,-,12,TRBJ2-7,few
CSAEKVQTESTDTQYF,TGCAGTGCTGAAAAGGTCCAGACCGAGAGCACAGATACGCAGTATTTT,TRBV20-1,-,16,TRBJ2-3,-
CASSLEGPSSGANVLTF,TGTGCCAGCAGCTTAGAGGGGCCCAGCTCTGGGGCCAACGTCCTGACTTTC,TRBV7-3,-,17,TRBJ2-6,-
CAGTSFYNEQFF,TGCGCCGGGACTAGTTTCTACAATGAGCAGTTCTTC,TRBV27,TRBD2,12,TRBJ2-1,-
CSARGEVGDPREQYF,TGCAGTGCTAGAGGGGAGGTGGGAGATCCAAGGGAGCAGTACTTC,TRBV20-1,-,15,TRBJ2-7,-
CASSRRTNDQETQYF,TGTGCCAGCAGTCGCCGTACTAACGACCAAGAGACCCAGTACTTC,TRBV2,-,15,TRBJ2-5,few
CASSPQRRTEAFF,TGTGCCAGCAGTCCCCAGAGGCGTACTGAAGCTTTCTTT,TRBV27,-,13,TRBJ1-1,-